The clone carrying this TCR beta chain was seen at least ten times. The CDR3 sequence is 17 residues long. V trimming: 0 bases; J trimming: 0 bases; junction bases outside the gene matches: 6. The data stem from a study of kidney transplant recipient with SARS-CoV-2 infection. TCRdb fed the reads into MiXCR, producing one record per CDR3 protein. The table has roughly 250,000 distinct CDR3 sequences, roughly 26% seen once. The receptor comes from a male patient aged 25-45 years who had COVID-19 and was a kidney transplant recipient. T cells may partly derive from the graft donor. Sequencing was performed on a blood sample, taken at baseline and around day 110 from a kidney transplant recipient. The genes are TRBV12-3 or TRBV12-4 and TRBJ1-1, with TRBD1 matching 8 bases. In nucleotides, the CDR3 is TGTGCCAGCAGTTTAGCCGGACAGGGCCACTTGAACACTGAAGCTTTCTTT. It is translated as CASSLAGQGHLNTEAFF.